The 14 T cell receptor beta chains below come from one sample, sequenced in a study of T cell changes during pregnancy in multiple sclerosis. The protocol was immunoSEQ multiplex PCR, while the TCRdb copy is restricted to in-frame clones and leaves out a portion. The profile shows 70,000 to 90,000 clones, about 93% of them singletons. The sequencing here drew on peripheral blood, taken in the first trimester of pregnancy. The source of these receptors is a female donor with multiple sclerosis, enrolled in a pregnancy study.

This CDR3 reads CASSDPGLAGINEQFF. The CDR3 DNA sequence: TGTGCCAGCAGTGATCCGGGACTAGCGGGAATTAATGAGCAGTTCTTC. The chain recombines TRBV6-1 with TRBJ2-1, with 13 bases matching TRBD2. This CDR3 is 16 amino acids long. CDR1 is MNHNS and CDR2 is SASEGT in the germline V gene. V lost 3 bases to trimming and J lost 7 bases; unmatched junction nucleotides: 6.

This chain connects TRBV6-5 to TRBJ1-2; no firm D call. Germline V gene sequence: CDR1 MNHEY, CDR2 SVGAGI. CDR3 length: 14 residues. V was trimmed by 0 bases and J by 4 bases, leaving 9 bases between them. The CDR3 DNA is TGTGCCAGCAGTTACTCGCCAGGCCGCTATGGCTACACCTTC. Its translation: CASSYSPGRYGYTF.

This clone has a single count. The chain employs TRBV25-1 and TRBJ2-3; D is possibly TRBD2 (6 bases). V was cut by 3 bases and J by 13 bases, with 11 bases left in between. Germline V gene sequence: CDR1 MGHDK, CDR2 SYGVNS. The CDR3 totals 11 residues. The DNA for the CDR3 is TGTGCCAGCAGTGATGGCCCGGGGGAGTATTTT. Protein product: CASSDGPGEYF.

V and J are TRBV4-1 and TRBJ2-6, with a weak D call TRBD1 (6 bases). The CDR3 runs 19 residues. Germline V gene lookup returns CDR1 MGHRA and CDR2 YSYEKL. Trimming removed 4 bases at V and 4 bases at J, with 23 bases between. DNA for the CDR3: TGCGCCAGCAGCCCCCGATCAGGGGACGGAAGTCTCGGGGCCAACGTCCTGACTTTC. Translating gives CASSPRSGDGSLGANVLTF.

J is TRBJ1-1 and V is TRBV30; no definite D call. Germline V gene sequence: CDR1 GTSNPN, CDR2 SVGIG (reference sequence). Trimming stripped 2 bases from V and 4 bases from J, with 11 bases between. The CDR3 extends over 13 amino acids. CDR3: CAWSWAFGTEAFF. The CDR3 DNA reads TGTGCCTGGAGTTGGGCATTCGGCACTGAAGCTTTCTTT.

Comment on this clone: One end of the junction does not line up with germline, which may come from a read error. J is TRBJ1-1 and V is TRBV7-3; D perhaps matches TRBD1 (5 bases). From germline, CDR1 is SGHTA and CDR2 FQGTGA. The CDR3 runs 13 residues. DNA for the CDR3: TGTGCCAGCAGCTGGGGGGGGAACGCTGAAGCTTTCTTT. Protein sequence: CASSWGGNAEAFF. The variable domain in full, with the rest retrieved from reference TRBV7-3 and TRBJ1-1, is GAGVSQTPSNKVTEKGKYVELRCDPISGHTALYWYRQSLGQGPEFLIYFQGTGAADDSGLPNDRFFAVRPEGSVSTLKIQRTERGDSAVYLCASSWGGNAEAFFGQGTRLTVV.

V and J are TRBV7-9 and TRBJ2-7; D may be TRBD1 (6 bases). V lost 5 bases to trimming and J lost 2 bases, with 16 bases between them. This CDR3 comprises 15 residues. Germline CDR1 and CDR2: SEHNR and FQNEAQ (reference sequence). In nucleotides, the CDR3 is TGTGCCAGCAGCCCGAACCGGGACACAGCCTACGAGCAGTACTTC. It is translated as CASSPNRDTAYEQYF.

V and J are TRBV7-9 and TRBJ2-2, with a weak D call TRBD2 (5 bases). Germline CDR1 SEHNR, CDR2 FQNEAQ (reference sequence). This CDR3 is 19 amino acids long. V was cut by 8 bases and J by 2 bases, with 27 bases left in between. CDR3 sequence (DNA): TGTGCCAGCGGGAGTCCCAGCATCTGGGAAGATTATAACACCGGGGAGCTGTTTTTT. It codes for CASGSPSIWEDYNTGELFF.

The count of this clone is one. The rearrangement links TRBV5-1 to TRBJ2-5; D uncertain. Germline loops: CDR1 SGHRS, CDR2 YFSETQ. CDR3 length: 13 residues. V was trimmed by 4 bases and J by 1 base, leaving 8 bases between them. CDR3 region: CASSPGLQETQYF. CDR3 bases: TGCGCCAGCAGCCCAGGCCTCCAAGAGACCCAGTACTTC.

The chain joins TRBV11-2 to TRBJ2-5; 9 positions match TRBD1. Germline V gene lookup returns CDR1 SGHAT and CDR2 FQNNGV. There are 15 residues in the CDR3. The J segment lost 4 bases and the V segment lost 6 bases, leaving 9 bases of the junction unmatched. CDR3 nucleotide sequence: TGTGCCAGCAGACGTATTCCGGGACAGGGAGAGACCCAGTACTTC. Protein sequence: CASRRIPGQGETQYF.

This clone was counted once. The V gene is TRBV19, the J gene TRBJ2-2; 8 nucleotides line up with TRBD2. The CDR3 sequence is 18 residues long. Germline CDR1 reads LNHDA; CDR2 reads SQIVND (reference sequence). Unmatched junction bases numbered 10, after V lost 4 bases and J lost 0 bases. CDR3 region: CASSNPRGGRTNTGELFF. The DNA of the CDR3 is TGTGCCAGTAGTAACCCTCGGGGCGGGAGGACGAACACCGGGGAGCTGTTTTTT.

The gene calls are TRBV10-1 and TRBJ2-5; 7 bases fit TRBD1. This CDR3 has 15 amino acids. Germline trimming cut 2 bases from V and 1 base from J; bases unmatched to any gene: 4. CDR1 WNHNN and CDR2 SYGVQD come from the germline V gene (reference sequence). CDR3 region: CASSEHRGPQETQYF. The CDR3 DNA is TGCGCCAGCAGTGAGCACAGGGGCCCCCAAGAGACCCAGTACTTC.

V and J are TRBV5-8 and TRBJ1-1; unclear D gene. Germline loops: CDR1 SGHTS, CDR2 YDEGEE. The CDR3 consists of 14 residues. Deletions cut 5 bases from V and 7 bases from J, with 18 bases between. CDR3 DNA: TGTGCCAGCAGTTACGCCGAAAGCCCAAGTGAAGCTTTCTTT. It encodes CASSYAESPSEAFF.

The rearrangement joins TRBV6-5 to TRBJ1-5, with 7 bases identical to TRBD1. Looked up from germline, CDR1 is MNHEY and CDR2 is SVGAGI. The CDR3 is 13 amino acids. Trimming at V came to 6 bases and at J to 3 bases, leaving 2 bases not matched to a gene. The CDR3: CASRQGDNQPQHF. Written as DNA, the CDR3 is TGTGCCAGCAGGCAGGGGGACAATCAGCCCCAGCATTTT.